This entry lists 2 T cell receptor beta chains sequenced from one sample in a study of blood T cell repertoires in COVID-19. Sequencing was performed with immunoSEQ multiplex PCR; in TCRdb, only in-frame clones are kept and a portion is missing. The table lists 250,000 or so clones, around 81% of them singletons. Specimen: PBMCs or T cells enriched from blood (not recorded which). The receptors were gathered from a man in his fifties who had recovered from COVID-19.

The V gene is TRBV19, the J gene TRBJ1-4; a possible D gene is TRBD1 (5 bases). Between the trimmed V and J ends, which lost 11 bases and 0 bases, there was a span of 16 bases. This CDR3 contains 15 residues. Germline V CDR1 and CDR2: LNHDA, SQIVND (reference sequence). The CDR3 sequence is CAVSGPSTTNEKLFF. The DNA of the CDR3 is TGTGCCGTCTCAGGGCCGTCTACAACTAATGAAAAACTGTTTTTT.

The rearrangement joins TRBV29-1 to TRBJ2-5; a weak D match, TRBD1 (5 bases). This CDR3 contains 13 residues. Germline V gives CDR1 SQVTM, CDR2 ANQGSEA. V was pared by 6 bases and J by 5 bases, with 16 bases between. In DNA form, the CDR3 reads TGCAGCGTCCGGCTGGCAGGGTGGGAGACCCAGTACTTC. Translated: CSVRLAGWETQYF.